This T cell receptor beta chain was obtained from a study of identical twins. Study-wide findings and caveats: Twins showed weaker excess sharing in their beta out-of-frame sequences. Analyses based on zero insertions could be partly confounded by invariant MAIT and iNKT cells.

Comment on this clonotype: The antigen remains unidentified.

With V trimmed by 4 bases and J by 4 bases, 3 bases remained unmatched. Germline CDR1 MNHEY, CDR2 SMNVEV (reference sequence). CDR3 length: 14 residues. Through template switching, a universal primer site was introduced, and the cDNA contained unique molecular identifiers. TCRdb re-derived calls from the 5' RACE reads in MiXCR, one entry per CDR3 protein. This table has about 290,000 distinct CDR3 sequences, over 8.5% appearing once. In addition, the sample was reused for a study of yellow fever vaccine responses in identical twins.

V is TRBV27 and J is TRBJ2-7; 11 nucleotides match TRBD1. Sample: CD8+ T cells sorted from blood. The TCR comes from a woman younger than 30 in good health. The CDR3 region is CASSWTGGNYEQYF. The CDR3, as DNA: TGTGCCAGCAGTTGGACAGGGGGCAATTACGAGCAGTACTTC.